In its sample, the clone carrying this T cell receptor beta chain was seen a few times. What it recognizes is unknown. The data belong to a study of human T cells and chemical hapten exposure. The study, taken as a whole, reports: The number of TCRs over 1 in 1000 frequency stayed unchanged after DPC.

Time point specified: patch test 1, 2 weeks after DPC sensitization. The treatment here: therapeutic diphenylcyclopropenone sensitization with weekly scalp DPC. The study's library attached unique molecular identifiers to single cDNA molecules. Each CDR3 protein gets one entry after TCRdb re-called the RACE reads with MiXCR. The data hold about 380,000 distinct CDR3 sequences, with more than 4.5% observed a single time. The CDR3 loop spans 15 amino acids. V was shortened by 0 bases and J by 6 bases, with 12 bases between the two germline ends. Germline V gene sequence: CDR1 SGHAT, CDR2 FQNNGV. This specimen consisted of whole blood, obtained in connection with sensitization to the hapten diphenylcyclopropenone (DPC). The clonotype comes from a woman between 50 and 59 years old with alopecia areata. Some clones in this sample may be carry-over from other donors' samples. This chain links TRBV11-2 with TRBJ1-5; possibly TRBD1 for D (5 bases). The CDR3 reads CASSLEGGAGQPQHF. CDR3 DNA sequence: TGTGCCAGCAGCTTAGAGGGGGGTGCAGGTCAGCCCCAGCATTTT.